A single sample is the source of the 22 T cell receptor beta chains below, sequenced in a study of T cells in Graves' hyperthyroidism and ophthalmopathy. Amplification of TCR beta CDR3 regions used RNA as the template. With the HTBI primer set, the TCR CDR3 went through a first round of RT-PCR. One entry per CDR3 protein, called by TCRdb with MiXCR from the multiplex PCR reads. The sample carries around 660,000 distinct CDR3 sequences, nearly 45% recorded once. Material: peripheral blood or thyroid tissue (not recorded which). The receptors were gathered from an adult man with Graves' disease, either hyperthyroidism or ophthalmopathy (not recorded which).

The V gene is TRBV20-1, the J gene TRBJ1-1; D remains unclear. Germline CDR1 and CDR2: DFQATT and SNEGSKA (reference sequence). Between the trimmed V and J ends, which lost 8 bases and 3 bases, there was a span of 13 bases. This CDR3 spans 12 amino acids. CDR3 DNA: TGCAGTTCCCCTACGGTGGACACTGAAGCTTTCTTT. It is translated as CSSPTVDTEAFF.

The rearrangement joins TRBV10-3 to TRBJ2-3; no firm D call. Trimming pared 6 bases from V and 0 bases from J, leaving 7 bases between. CDR1 and CDR2 from the germline V gene are ENHRY and SYGVKD. The CDR3 is 13 residues long. The DNA of the CDR3 is TGTGCCATCAGAGGCGGCAGCACAGATACGCAGTATTTT. The encoded protein is CAIRGGSTDTQYF.

This clonotype showed up many times. This CDR3 is CASRGGGNSPLHF. The CDR3 DNA is TGTGCCAGTAGAGGGGGAGGGAATTCACCCCTCCACTTT. The rearrangement joins TRBV19 to TRBJ1-6; D might be TRBD1 (6 bases). The V and J ends lost 6 bases and 7 bases respectively, with 10 bases between them. The CDR3 is 13 residues long. Germline V lookup: CDR1 LNHDA, CDR2 SQIVND (reference sequence).

This sequence joins TRBV12-3 or TRBV12-4 and TRBJ1-5; the match to TRBD1 covers 7 bases. Trimming cost V 2 bases and J 2 bases; bases outside gene matches: 6. This CDR3 spans 16 amino acids. The CDR3 nucleotides read TGTGCCAGCAGTTTAATCGCGGGGACAGGCAATCAGCCCCAGCATTTT. Protein sequence: CASSLIAGTGNQPQHF.

The chain has TRBV5-4 and TRBJ1-1; the D is unclear. The CDR3 extends over 14 amino acids. The ends were cut back, 0 bases at V and 3 bases at J, with 9 bases in the middle. From germline, CDR1 is SGHNT and CDR2 YYREEE (reference sequence). CDR3 in DNA: TGTGCCAGCAGCTTGGCGATGCAGGACACTGAAGCTTTCTTT. This sequence encodes CASSLAMQDTEAFF.

The CDR3 bases are TGCAGTGCTTTGGGACCTGGTAATTCACCCCTCCACTTT. Amino acid sequence: CSALGPGNSPLHF. The chain joins TRBV20-1 to TRBJ1-6, with D possibly matching TRBD1 (5 bases). The CDR3 is 13 residues long. From germline, CDR1 is DFQATT and CDR2 SNEGSKA (reference sequence). The ends were cut back, 5 bases at V and 6 bases at J, with 11 bases in the middle.

The chain has TRBV7-9 and TRBJ1-2; TRBD1 matches at 10 bases. Trimming took 6 bases from V and 6 from J; bases not matched to a gene: 10. CDR1 is SEHNR and CDR2 is FQNEAQ in the germline V gene (reference sequence). This CDR3 spans 15 amino acids. The CDR3 coding sequence is TGTGCCAGCAGTCCAACCGGGACAGGGGCCGATGGCTACACCTTC. Translating gives CASSPTGTGADGYTF.

V usage is TRBV20-1 and J usage is TRBJ2-2; D is ambiguous. Germline loops: CDR1 DFQATT, CDR2 SNEGSKA (reference sequence). The V and J ends lost 3 bases and 8 bases respectively, with 7 bases between them. The CDR3 is made up of 11 amino acids. This CDR3 reads CSASDRGELFF. DNA for the CDR3: TGCAGTGCTAGTGACCGGGGGGAGCTGTTTTTT.

As for this clonotype: Since a much larger clone is just one base distant, this may be a read error. The chain carries TRBV7-2 and TRBJ1-1; D is possibly TRBD1 (5 bases). Trimming shortened V by 1 base and J by 3 bases, and 12 bases separated the two germline ends. There are 15 residues in the CDR3. Germline CDR1 and CDR2: SGHTA and FQGNSA. Written as DNA, the CDR3 is TGTGCCAGCAGCTTAGGCGGAGGGGTTCACACTGAAGCTTTCTTT. It yields the protein CASSLGGGVHTEAFF. Looking up the rest from reference TRBV7-2 and TRBJ1-1 gives the full variable domain: GAGVSQSPSNKVTEKGKDVELRCDPISGHTALYWYRQSLGQGLEFLIYFQGNSAPDKSGLPSDRFSAERTGGSVSTLTIQRTQQEDSAVYLCASSLGGGVHTEAFFGQGTRLTVV.

V usage is TRBV25-1 and J usage is TRBJ1-4; TRBD1 might be the D (5 bases). The CDR3 extends over 16 amino acids. Germline CDR1 is MGHDK and CDR2 is SYGVNS. The V end lost 4 bases, the J end lost 6 bases, and 18 bases lay between the germline ends. The CDR3 protein is CASSATGLGGYEKLFF. CDR3 in DNA: TGTGCCAGCAGTGCTACCGGATTGGGGGGTTATGAAAAACTGTTTTTT.

Note on this clonotype: The DNA is left out, because the CDR3 cannot be placed on it with certainty; the CDR3 is given as TCRdb lists it. The V and J genes are TRBV25-1 and TRBJ1-3; the D call in the table, TRBD1, was not verified against the DNA. Both ends counted, the CDR3 spans 16 residues. Germline CDR1 and CDR2: MGHDK and SYGVNS. CDR3 region: CACSARKATAGNTIYF.

The chain couples TRBV29-1 to TRBJ1-2; D is perhaps TRBD1 (5 bases). The CDR3 is made up of 11 amino acids. Germline V gene sequence: CDR1 SQVTM, CDR2 ANQGSEA. Trimming took off 5 bases at V and 8 bases at J, with 12 bases between the two ends. Written as DNA, the CDR3 is TGCAGCGTTTTAGGGGTGGGGGGCTACACCTTC. Amino acid sequence: CSVLGVGGYTF. The variable domain in full, with the rest retrieved from reference TRBV29-1 and TRBJ1-2, is SAVISQKPSRDICQRGTSLTIQCQVDSQVTMMFWYRQQPGQSLTLIATANQGSEATYESGFVIDKFPISRPNLTFSTLTVSNMSPEDSSIYLCSVLGVGGYTFGSGTRLTVV.

This clonotype came up many times. The chain carries TRBV20-1 and TRBJ2-7; D ambiguous. This CDR3 contains 10 residues. The V gene lost 6 bases and the J gene lost 3 bases, with 6 bases spanning the gap. CDR1 is DFQATT and CDR2 is SNEGSKA in the germline V gene (reference sequence). The CDR3 nucleotides read TGCAGTGCGGTACACTACGAGCAGTACTTC. Protein sequence: CSAVHYEQYF.

Worth noting for this clonotype: A single base separates this from a much larger clone, so it may be a read error. This likely comes from a read error, as the CDR3 has no conserved phenylalanine or tryptophan at its end. The chain employs TRBV2 and TRBJ1-1, with a possible D match to TRBD1 (6 bases). V dropped 8 bases and J dropped 3 bases, with 13 bases sitting between them. From germline, CDR1 is SNHLY and CDR2 FYNNEI. This CDR3 contains 13 residues. DNA of the CDR3: TGTGCCAGCTCCAGGGGAGACGACACTGAAGCTTTCTCT. Translating it yields CASSRGDDTEAFS.

The chain carries TRBV7-9 and TRBJ2-7, with D uncertain. Germline V gives CDR1 SEHNR, CDR2 FQNEAQ (reference sequence). V was clipped by 0 bases and J by 7 bases, with 13 bases between them. The CDR3 covers 14 residues. DNA for the CDR3: TGTGCCAGCAGCTTAGCGTCGCTGGCCGGGGAGCAGTACTTC. Amino acid sequence: CASSLASLAGEQYF.

The chain links TRBV20-1 to TRBJ2-7; 9 bases are a match to TRBD1. Trimming at V came to 6 bases and at J to 5 bases, leaving 11 bases not matched to a gene. Germline assignment: CDR1 DFQATT and CDR2 SNEGSKA (reference sequence). This CDR3 comprises 14 residues. In DNA, the CDR3 is TGCAGTGCATCCACCGGGACAGGGAAGAACGAGCAGTACTTC. Translated, it gives CSASTGTGKNEQYF.

This chain joins TRBV20-1 and TRBJ2-5; TRBD1 or TRBD2 may be the D gene (6 bases each). V was cut by 3 bases and J by 5 bases, with 16 bases left in between. CDR1 and CDR2 from the germline V gene are DFQATT and SNEGSKA (reference sequence). The length of the CDR3 is 14 residues. The CDR3 nucleotides read TGCAGTGCTAGTCTCAGGGGAGGTCTGGAGACCCAGTACTTC. Its protein is CSASLRGGLETQYF.

For this clonotype: Just one base apart from a much larger clone, this may be a read error. V is TRBV29-1 and J is TRBJ1-1; 7 bases are shared with TRBD1. The trim removed 7 bases at V and 4 bases at J, leaving 12 bases unmatched. CDR1 is SQVTM and CDR2 is ANQGSEA in the germline V gene. This CDR3 is 14 amino acids long. CDR3 sequence: CSGRTGLLSTEAFF. In nucleotides, the CDR3 is TGCAGCGGAAGGACAGGCCTTTTGAGCACTGAAGCTTTCTTT.

J is TRBJ2-5 and V is TRBV15; 10 nucleotides line up with TRBD1. V lost 3 bases and J lost 5; bases outside the gene matches: 3. This CDR3 has 14 amino acids. The V gene's germline CDR1 is LNHNV and CDR2 YYDKDF (reference sequence). The CDR3 DNA reads TGTGCCACCAGCAGGACAGGGGGCTTTGAGACCCAGTACTTC. Protein: CATSRTGGFETQYF.

This clonotype was found a few times. The chain carries TRBV7-9 and TRBJ2-7; TRBD2 matches at 10 bases. CDR3 length: 16 amino acids. The J segment lost 2 bases and the V segment lost 1 base, leaving 5 bases of the junction unmatched. Per germline, CDR1 SEHNR and CDR2 FQNEAQ (reference sequence). The CDR3 spells CASSLGLAGLTYEQYF. CDR3 bases: TGTGCCAGCAGCTTAGGACTAGCGGGTTTAACCTACGAGCAGTACTTC.

The chain couples TRBV2 to TRBJ1-6, with no clear D. The germline gives CDR1 SNHLY, CDR2 FYNNEI. The V and J ends lost 3 bases and 8 bases respectively, with 11 bases between them. The CDR3 runs to 14 residues. Written as DNA, the CDR3 is TGTGCCAGCAGTGACCGGGCCGAATATTCACCCCTCCACTTT. Translation gives CASSDRAEYSPLHF.

This clonotype was observed at least ten times. The V gene is TRBV6-6, the J gene TRBJ2-7; 9 bases agree with TRBD2. Germline-derived CDR1 and CDR2 are MNHNY and SVGAGI (reference sequence). V lost 6 bases and J lost 0; bases outside the gene matches: 6. CDR3 length: 15 amino acids. The CDR3 nucleotides read TGTGCCAGCAGCAGCGGGGGGCCGATCTCCTACGAGCAGTACTTC. Translated, it gives CASSSGGPISYEQYF.